The clone carrying this TCR beta chain has a count of ten or more. The sample is drawn from a study of molecular identifiers for immune sequencing clone quantification. Looking at the study overall: Four portions were sequenced after RNA from approximately 22,000 or 94,000 naive CD8 cells was split five ways in replicates.

TCR libraries were built in bulk with a published protocol and specific TCR primers. MiXCR, run by TCRdb on the PCR reads, gives a single entry per CDR3 protein. The sample lists 75,000 to 95,000 distinct CDR3 sequences, around a quarter occurring once. Sorting selected naive CD8 T cells with a CD8+CD4-CCR7+CD45RA+ phenotype. The CDR3 is made up of 14 amino acids. The junction had 1 base not matched to a gene; V was cut back by 2 bases and J by 2 bases. The germline gives CDR1 SGHDT, CDR2 YYEEEE. The V call is TRBV5-6, the J call TRBJ1-5, with 7 nucleotides matching TRBD1. The receptor's source is a human donor in good health. Some libraries in this study had Jurkat cell RNA spiked in. Input material: naive CD8+ T cells from blood, with Jurkat cell RNA spiked in. Indicated subset: FACS-sorted CD8+CD4-CCR7+CD45RA+ naive T cells. The CDR3 region has the DNA TGTGCCAGCAGCTTACAGGGGCGCAATCAGCCCCAGCATTTT. This sequence encodes CASSLQGRNQPQHF. The whole variable domain, filled in from reference TRBV5-6 and TRBJ1-5, reads DAGVTQSPTHLIKTRGQQVTLRCSPKSGHDTVSWYQQALGQGPQFIFQYYEEEERQRGNFPDRFSGHQFPNYSSELNVNALLLGDSALYLCASSLQGRNQPQHFGDGTRLSIL.